These T cell receptor beta chains were read from a single sample in a study of identical twins. TCRdb reprocessed the 5' RACE reads with MiXCR, giving one entry per CDR3 protein. There are more than 350,000 distinct CDR3 sequences in the sample; about 10% occur only once, and more than 8% lies in the top ten. Sequencing input: naive T cells sorted from blood. These receptors came from a woman aged 50 to 60 in good health. The CDR3 runs from the conserved cysteine through the conserved F or W. The order of the fields is D gene, J gene, V gene, clone size, CDR3 DNA, CDR3 protein. A D gene is named only where the DNA matches it firmly. Some rows mark clone size as missing; the rest say once, few, many or name a class of expanded clone.

.,TRBJ2-3,TRBV11-2,many,TGTGCCAGCAGCCTGGGGGTAAAGGAAACAGATACGCAGTATTTT,CASSLGVKETDTQYF
.,TRBJ2-5,TRBV12-3/TRBV12-4,.,TGTGCCAGCAGCCGAGGACGGAGAGAGACCCAGTACTTC,CASSRGRRETQYF
.,TRBJ1-2,TRBV7-2,.,TGTGCCAGCAGCTTAGAAGGAGGGACCGGGGGCTACACCTTC,CASSLEGGTGGYTF
.,TRBJ2-1,TRBV12-3/TRBV12-4,few,TGTGCCAGCAGTTCCACGACTCTTAGCTCCTACAATGAGCAGTTCTTC,CASSSTTLSSYNEQFF
.,TRBJ2-4,TRBV12-3/TRBV12-4,few,TGTGCCAGCAGTTCAGCGGACGAGTCCAAAAACATTCAGTACTTC,CASSSADESKNIQYF
.,TRBJ2-7,TRBV12-3/TRBV12-4,few,TGTGCCAGCACCAACTGGGGGTACGAGCAGTACTTC,CASTNWGYEQYF
.,TRBJ1-4,TRBV6-5,many,TGTGCCAGCAGTTATAGGGGGGCTGCCACTAATGAAAAACTGTTTTTT,CASSYRGAATNEKLFF
TRBD2,TRBJ2-5,TRBV20-1,many,TGCAGTGCTAGCGGCACGGGAGGAGAGACCCAGTACTTC,CSASGTGGETQYF
TRBD2,TRBJ2-5,TRBV20-1,.,TGCAGTTCGGGAGGATCCCAAGAGACCCAGTACTTC,CSSGGSQETQYF
.,TRBJ2-1,TRBV6-5,few,TGTGCCAGCAGTTCGGACGGGAGCTCCTACAATGAGCAGTTCTTC,CASSSDGSSYNEQFF
TRBD2,TRBJ2-1,TRBV4-2,many,TGTGCCAGCAGCCAACCTAGCGGGAGCAATGAGCAGTTCTTC,CASSQPSGSNEQFF
.,TRBJ2-7,TRBV7-2,.,TGTGCCAGCAGCTTCGAGAACTACGAGCAGTACTTC,CASSFENYEQYF
TRBD1,TRBJ2-2,TRBV12-3/TRBV12-4,many,TGTGCCAGCAGTTTAAGGGACAGGCACACCGGGGAGCTGTTTTTT,CASSLRDRHTGELFF
TRBD1,TRBJ1-5,TRBV20-1,few,TGCAGTGCTAGAAGGGTTGGGACAGGCAATCAGCCCCAGCATTTT,CSARRVGTGNQPQHF
.,TRBJ2-1,TRBV9,few,TGTGCCAGCAGCCAGGCGAGCTCCTACAATGAGCAGTTCTTC,CASSQASSYNEQFF
TRBD1,TRBJ1-1,TRBV5-1,.,TGCGCCAGCAGCTTCGACAGGGGCACAGCTTTCTTT,CASSFDRGTAFF
TRBD2,TRBJ2-1,TRBV6-5,.,TGTGCCAGCTGGGCGGGAGTGGGTTACAATGAGCAGTTCTTC,CASWAGVGYNEQFF
.,TRBJ2-1,TRBV29-1,many,TGCAGCGTTGGGGGCGGTGGCTCCTACAATGAGCAGTTCTTC,CSVGGGGSYNEQFF
TRBD1,TRBJ1-1,TRBV28,.,TGTGCCAGCAGTCGACAGGGACCGCTGGAAGCTTTCTTT,CASSRQGPLEAFF
TRBD2,TRBJ2-5,TRBV5-1,.,TGCGCCAGCAGGGGTGTGACTAGCGGGAGGCAAGAGACCCAGTACTTC,CASRGVTSGRQETQYF
.,TRBJ2-7,TRBV29-1,many,TGCAGCGTTGAGTTAGTATCCTACGAGCAGTACTTC,CSVELVSYEQYF
.,TRBJ2-5,TRBV15,.,TGTGCCACCAGCAGAGAGACAGAATTTGGACGAGAGACCCAGTACTTC,CATSRETEFGRETQYF
.,TRBJ2-5,TRBV5-4,.,TGTGCCAGCAGCCAGTTCTACTCGGAGACCCAGTACTTC,CASSQFYSETQYF
.,TRBJ2-2,TRBV4-2,few,TGTGCCAGCAGCCAAGAGAGGATGGTGGTGACCGGGGAGCTGTTTTTT,CASSQERMVVTGELFF
.,TRBJ1-3,TRBV5-6,few,TGTGCCAGCAGCCAACTCCAGGGTTTAGGTGGAAACACCATATATTTT,CASSQLQGLGGNTIYF
TRBD1,TRBJ1-3,TRBV25-1,many,TGTGCCAGCAGTGCCCTGGGACAGGGGAGAAACACCATATATTTT,CASSALGQGRNTIYF
TRBD1,TRBJ2-2,TRBV12-3/TRBV12-4,few,TGTGCCAGCAGGACGCAGGGGGCGGGCGGCGGGGAGCTGTTTTTT,CASRTQGAGGGELFF
TRBD2,TRBJ2-1,TRBV12-5,few,TGTGCTAGTGGTCCACCCGGGACTAGCAGAAACAATGAGCAGTTCTTC,CASGPPGTSRNNEQFF
TRBD2,TRBJ2-7,TRBV28,few,TGTGCCAGCAGTTTACGGGGGGGACCCTACGAGCAGTACTTC,CASSLRGGPYEQYF
.,TRBJ2-3,TRBV10-3,many,TGTGCCATCAGTGAGTCGGGGGAAAAGACGCTAAACACAGATACGCAGTATTTT,CAISESGEKTLNTDTQYF
.,TRBJ2-5,TRBV4-2,.,TGTGCCAGCAGCCAAAGGGAGAGAACAGAGACCCAGTACTTC,CASSQRERTETQYF
TRBD2,TRBJ2-1,TRBV5-1,few,TGCGCCAGCAGCTTGACTAGCGGGAGGAATTGGTACAATGAGCAGTTCTTC,CASSLTSGRNWYNEQFF
TRBD1,TRBJ2-2,TRBV2,many,TGTGCCAGCAGGGGACAGGGGGCCGGGGAGCTGTTTTTT,CASRGQGAGELFF
.,TRBJ2-7,TRBV10-3,.,TGTGCCTACAGCGGAGAAGGCTACGAGCAGTACTTC,CAYSGEGYEQYF
.,TRBJ2-5,TRBV20-1,few,TGCAGTGCTAGCGTTCCCGTGGGCAGCAAAGAGACCCAGTACTTC,CSASVPVGSKETQYF
TRBD2,TRBJ2-7,TRBV4-2,few,TGTGCCAGCAGCCCTCGAGACGGCGGGGGGAATGAGCAGTACTTC,CASSPRDGGGNEQYF
.,TRBJ2-1,TRBV20-1,few,TGCAGTGCTAGCAGGCACGCCCTTTACAATGAGCAGTTCTTC,CSASRHALYNEQFF
TRBD2,TRBJ2-3,TRBV7-3,.,TGTGCCAGCAGCTTAACCCTAGCGGGATCGCCAGATACGCAGTATTTT,CASSLTLAGSPDTQYF
TRBD2,TRBJ2-1,TRBV13,many,TGTGCCAGCAGACCACCCCGGGTGGGAGGGGACTACAATGAGCAGTTCTTC,CASRPPRVGGDYNEQFF
.,TRBJ2-3,TRBV30,few,TGTGCCTGGAGTGTGTCATTCAGGGTAATTTGGACAGATACGCAGTATTTT,CAWSVSFRVIWTDTQYF
.,TRBJ1-1,TRBV24-1,.,TGTGCCACCAGTGATCCCCGGAGGAATACTGAAGCTTTCTTT,CATSDPRRNTEAFF
TRBD1,TRBJ1-1,TRBV7-3,few,TGTGCCAGCAGCTTAACGGCAGGGGGGGACACTGAAGCTTTCTTT,CASSLTAGGDTEAFF
.,TRBJ2-3,TRBV7-9,few,TGTGCCAGCAGCTTCCGGGACAACACAGATACGCAGTATTTT,CASSFRDNTDTQYF
.,TRBJ2-5,TRBV9,.,TGTGCCAGCAGCGTAGGGTCGGATAAAGAGACCCAGTACTTC,CASSVGSDKETQYF
TRBD2,TRBJ2-1,TRBV27,few,TGTGCCAGCAGTTTTAGCGGGAACCGCCGGGGGCGTAATGAGCAGTTCTTC,CASSFSGNRRGRNEQFF
TRBD1,TRBJ1-3,TRBV3-1,few,TGTGCCAGCAGCCAAGGGACAGGGGGAGGAAACACCATATATTTT,CASSQGTGGGNTIYF